Following are 23 T cell receptor beta chains from one sample sequenced in a study of blood T cells in healthy people across ages (dated by TCRdb to about 2015). Library preparation used 5' RACE. Sequenced on an Illumina HiSeq 2500. A second PCR of roughly 7 to 11 cycles was performed with a sample-barcoded 5' primer and a J-beta primer mix. TCRdb itself trimmed the public reads at Q25 with fastp, ran MiXCR and retained productive beta chains. A single entry per CDR3 protein holds the most common genes and DNA from its merged rows. This sample is represented by 1.5 million to 1.9 million distinct CDR3 sequences; roughly 43% of them were singletons. Together, the top ten hold under 5% of the sample. The sequenced material came from blood. All receptors derive from a woman under 30 in good health.

V is TRBV4-3 and J is TRBJ1-2; TRBD1 is a possible D gene (5 bases). The CDR3 sequence is 13 residues long. Germline CDR1 and CDR2: LGHNA and YSLEER. The V and J ends lost 0 bases and 8 bases respectively, with 10 bases between them. The CDR3 region is CASSQDGGGGYTF. The CDR3 DNA reads TGCGCCAGCAGCCAAGATGGGGGTGGCGGCTACACCTTC.

The CDR3 region is CASSQIPGTGESNEQFF. In nucleotides, the CDR3 is TGCGCCAGCAGCCAAATACCCGGGACAGGGGAAAGCAATGAGCAGTTCTTC. The J gene is TRBJ2-1, the V gene TRBV4-1, with TRBD1 identical over 10 bases. Germline loops: CDR1 MGHRA, CDR2 YSYEKL. The CDR3 is 17 amino acids. Germline trimming cut 2 bases from V and 6 bases from J; bases unmatched to any gene: 10.

The chain combines TRBV5-1 with TRBJ2-3, with D perhaps matching TRBD1 or TRBD2 (6 bases each). Trimming took off 7 bases at V and 1 base at J, with 13 bases between the two ends. The length of the CDR3 is 14 residues. The germline CDR1 and CDR2 sequences are SGHRS and YFSETQ. DNA for the CDR3: TGCGCCAGCCGTCCAGGGGAGGGCACAGATACGCAGTATTTT. The encoded protein is CASRPGEGTDTQYF.

This clonotype was seen a handful of times. The genes are TRBV20-1 and TRBJ2-3; 10 bases match TRBD2. The trim removed 0 bases at V and 10 bases at J, leaving 7 bases unmatched. This CDR3 region has 14 residues. Germline V gene data show CDR1 as DFQATT and CDR2 as SNEGSKA (reference sequence). As DNA, the CDR3 is TGCAGTGCTAGAGAAGCGGGAGGGCCTACGTCGCAGTATTTT. This encodes CSAREAGGPTSQYF.

The CDR3 protein is CASSESLGTDTQYF. CDR3 coding DNA: TGTGCCAGCAGTGAATCTCTGGGTACAGATACGCAGTATTTT. This chain joins TRBV25-1 and TRBJ2-3; no definite D call. The CDR3 loop spans 14 amino acids. Germline V lookup: CDR1 MGHDK, CDR2 SYGVNS. With 1 base removed from V and 3 bases from J, the gap between germline ends came to 8 bases.

The J gene is TRBJ2-1, the V gene TRBV11-2; D tentatively reads TRBD1 or TRBD2 (5 bases each). Germline lookup yields CDR1 SGHAT and CDR2 FQNNGV. CDR3 length equals 15 residues. The germline V and J ends were trimmed by 7 bases and 5 bases, with 18 bases remaining between them. CDR3 sequence: CASKRPGRPDNEQFF. The CDR3 DNA sequence: TGTGCCAGCAAAAGACCGGGACGGCCCGACAATGAGCAGTTCTTC.

Concerning this clonotype: This clone may be a read error of a much larger clone one base away. V usage is TRBV7-2 and J usage is TRBJ2-7; a possible D gene is TRBD2 (5 bases). The V gene's germline CDR1 is SGHTA and CDR2 FQGNSA. This CDR3 has 14 amino acids. Trimming shortened V by 5 bases and J by 3 bases, and 14 bases separated the two germline ends. In DNA, the CDR3 is TGTGCCAGCAGCGTAAATCTAGCCTACTACGAGCAGTACTTC. It specifies CASSVNLAYYEQYF.

This CDR3 reads CASSITSGGITEAFF. As DNA, the CDR3 is TGTGCCAGCAGCATAACCTCCGGGGGGATAACTGAAGCTTTCTTT. The rearrangement links TRBV7-2 to TRBJ1-1; D possibly corresponds to TRBD1 (5 bases). The V end was cut by 5 bases, the J end by 5 bases, with 18 bases between. The CDR3 length is 15 residues. The germline V gene encodes CDR1 SGHTA and CDR2 FQGNSA.

This clonotype has only a few counts. The chain combines TRBV20-1 with TRBJ2-1; perhaps D is TRBD1 or TRBD2 (5 bases each). V lost 6 bases and J 2 bases, leaving 11 bases between the germline ends. The CDR3 extends over 13 amino acids. Looked up from germline, CDR1 is DFQATT and CDR2 is SNEGSKA (reference sequence). The CDR3 is CSATPGPYNEQFF. The DNA of the CDR3 is TGCAGTGCAACCCCGGGACCCTACAATGAGCAGTTCTTC.

This clonotype was seen a handful of times. The rearrangement joins TRBV20-1 to TRBJ2-3; possibly TRBD2 for D (6 bases). Trimming removed 4 bases at V and 7 bases at J, with 27 bases between. The germline V gene has CDR1 DFQATT and CDR2 SNEGSKA (reference sequence). The CDR3 has 17 residues. The CDR3 sequence is CSAKASDPPGPPYTQYF. DNA of the CDR3: TGCAGTGCTAAGGCTAGCGATCCTCCGGGACCCCCCTATACGCAGTATTTT.

The chain links TRBV30 to TRBJ2-7; TRBD1 might be the D (6 bases). This CDR3 comprises 14 residues. Germline V CDR1 and CDR2: GTSNPN, SVGIG (reference sequence). V was cut by 1 base and J by 3 bases, with 13 bases left in between. The CDR3 coding sequence is TGTGCCTGGAGTGGTGGGGGCATAATCTACGAGCAGTACTTC. This encodes CAWSGGGIIYEQYF.

The rearrangement links TRBV10-1 to TRBJ2-2; D not resolved. Trimming left V 4 bases short and J 4 bases short, with 16 bases between. CDR1 is WNHNN, CDR2 SYGVQD, per germline (reference sequence). The CDR3 sequence is 16 residues long. DNA for the CDR3: TGCGCCAGCAGTGGCGTGGCAGGCGACTCCACCGGGGAGCTGTTTTTT. It encodes CASSGVAGDSTGELFF.

This chain uses TRBV9 with TRBJ2-1; D remains unclear. Germline CDR1 is SGDLS and CDR2 is YYNGEE. V gave up 3 bases and J gave up 6 bases, with 13 bases separating them. The CDR3 consists of 14 residues. The CDR3: CASSAADFLNEQFF. DNA of the CDR3: TGTGCCAGCAGCGCAGCTGACTTCCTCAATGAGCAGTTCTTC.

Notes on this clonotype: Sequence at one end of the junction differs from germline and may be a read error. The chain links TRBV7-2 to TRBJ2-3; 8 nucleotides align to TRBD2. Germline loops: CDR1 SGHTA, CDR2 FQGNSA. There are 14 residues in the CDR3. The CDR3 sequence: CVSSSTSVGDTQYF. CDR3 nucleotide sequence: TGTGTCAGCAGCTCGACTAGCGTAGGAGATACGCAGTATTTT.

The chain recombines TRBV7-2 with TRBJ2-7, with TRBD2 as a possible D gene (5 bases). Germline V gives CDR1 SGHTA, CDR2 FQGNSA. The CDR3 is 15 amino acids. V lost 3 bases and J 4 bases, leaving 16 bases between the germline ends. The CDR3 protein is CASSLWAPGGYEQYF. The CDR3 DNA reads TGTGCCAGCAGCTTGTGGGCTCCCGGCGGGTACGAGCAGTACTTC. The variable domain in full, with the rest retrieved from reference TRBV7-2 and TRBJ2-7, is GAGVSQSPSNKVTEKGKDVELRCDPISGHTALYWYRQSLGQGLEFLIYFQGNSAPDKSGLPSDRFSAERTGGSVSTLTIQRTQQEDSAVYLCASSLWAPGGYEQYFGPGTRLTVT.

The rearrangement joins TRBV7-2 to TRBJ1-1; TRBD1 might be the D (6 bases). In germline, CDR1 is SGHTA, CDR2 FQGNSA. V was pared by 5 bases and J by 5 bases, with 15 bases between. The length of the CDR3 is 14 residues. The CDR3 protein is CASSPPGARTEAFF. The CDR3 DNA reads as TGTGCCAGCAGCCCCCCAGGGGCTAGGACTGAAGCTTTCTTT.

Remarks on this clonotype: Compared with germline, one end of the junction differs, possibly owing to a read error. J is TRBJ2-5 and V is TRBV10-3; TRBD2 matches 9 bases. Germline CDR1 ENHRY, CDR2 SYGVKD. The CDR3 extends over 15 amino acids. CDR3 loop: CVIDSGGRVQETQYF. CDR3 coding DNA: TGTGTCATCGATTCTGGCGGGAGGGTCCAAGAGACCCAGTACTTC.

At least ten counts were recorded for this clonotype. This sequence joins TRBV10-3 and TRBJ1-5; no reliable D call. This CDR3 has 16 amino acids. Trimming shortened V by 3 bases and J by 0 bases, and 12 bases separated the two germline ends. Germline CDR1 and CDR2: ENHRY and SYGVKD. The CDR3 sequence is CAISDRAAYSNQPQHF. Written as DNA, the CDR3 is TGTGCCATCAGTGACCGGGCAGCCTATAGCAATCAGCCCCAGCATTTT.

The chain couples TRBV5-1 to TRBJ1-2, with D unclear. Trimming removed 2 bases at V and 7 bases at J, with 15 bases between. This CDR3 comprises 14 residues. Germline V gene lookup returns CDR1 SGHRS and CDR2 YFSETQ. The CDR3 here is CASSFGVVDLGYTF. CDR3 nucleotides: TGCGCCAGCAGCTTTGGCGTGGTAGACCTTGGCTACACCTTC.

This clonotype has only a few counts. The chain recombines TRBV14 with TRBJ2-1; D gene unclear. The germline CDR1 and CDR2 sequences are SGHDN and FVKESK. V was clipped by 1 base and J by 3 bases, with 7 bases between them. The CDR3 runs 14 residues. CDR3 region: CASSQGKGYNEQFF. The CDR3 bases are TGTGCCAGCAGCCAAGGGAAAGGCTACAATGAGCAGTTCTTC.

The chain uses TRBV28 and TRBJ2-7; the D call may be TRBD1 or TRBD2 (6 bases each). The ends were cut back, 8 bases at V and 1 base at J, with 24 bases in the middle. The CDR3 is 17 amino acids. The germline V gene encodes CDR1 MDHEN and CDR2 SYDVKM. As DNA, the CDR3 is TGTGCCAGCCGCAGAACGGGGGCGCAATTAAGGTCCTACGAGCAGTACTTC. Translated: CASRRTGAQLRSYEQYF. The entire variable domain, with the rest obtained from reference TRBV28 and TRBJ2-7, is as follows: DVKVTQSSRYLVKRTGEKVFLECVQDMDHENMFWYRQDPGLGLRLIYFSYDVKMKEKGDIPEGYSVSREKKERFSLILESASTNQTSMYLCASRRTGAQLRSYEQYFGPGTRLTVT.

The CDR3 reads CASSLAPGTSGDAYEQYF. The CDR3 DNA sequence: TGTGCCAGCAGCTTGGCCCCCGGGACTAGCGGAGATGCCTACGAGCAGTACTTC. V usage is TRBV5-4 and J usage is TRBJ2-5; TRBD2 matches at 11 bases. The DNA matches TRBJ2-7 better at its end, which makes the J call doubtful. In germline, CDR1 is SGHNT, CDR2 YYREEE (reference sequence). The CDR3 runs 18 residues.

This clonotype was observed a few times. CDR3 in amino acids: CATSDPSRAVAFF. As DNA, the CDR3 is TGTGCCACCAGTGACCCCTCCAGGGCTGTTGCTTTCTTT. The chain uses TRBV24-1 and TRBJ1-1; TRBD1 is a possible D gene (5 bases). V lost 4 bases, J lost 11 bases, and 16 bases lay in between. The CDR3 loop spans 13 amino acids. Germline CDR1 is KGHDR and CDR2 is SFDVKD.